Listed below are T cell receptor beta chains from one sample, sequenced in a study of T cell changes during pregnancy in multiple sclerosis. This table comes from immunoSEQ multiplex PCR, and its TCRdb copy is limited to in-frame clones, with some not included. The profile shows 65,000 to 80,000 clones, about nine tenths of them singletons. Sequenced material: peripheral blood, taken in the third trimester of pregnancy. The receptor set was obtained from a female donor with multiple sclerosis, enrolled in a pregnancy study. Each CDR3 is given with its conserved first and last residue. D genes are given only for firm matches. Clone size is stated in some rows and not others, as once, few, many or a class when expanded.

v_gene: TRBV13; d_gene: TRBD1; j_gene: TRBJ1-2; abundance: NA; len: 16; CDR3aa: CASSPRTERTGFGYTF; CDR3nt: TGTGCCAGCAGCCCCCGAACGGAAAGGACAGGCTTTGGCTACACCTTC
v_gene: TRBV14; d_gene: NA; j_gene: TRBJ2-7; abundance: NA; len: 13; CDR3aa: CASSQDTGYEQYF; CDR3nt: TGTGCCAGCAGCCAAGATACGGGATACGAGCAGTACTTC
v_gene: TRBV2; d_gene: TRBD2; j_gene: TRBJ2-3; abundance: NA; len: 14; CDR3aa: CASSAGRGTDTQYF; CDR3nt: TGTGCCAGCAGTGCCGGGAGGGGTACAGATACGCAGTATTTT
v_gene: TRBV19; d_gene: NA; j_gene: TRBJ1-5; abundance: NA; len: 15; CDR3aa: CASDSSSSEYQPQHF; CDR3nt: TGTGCCAGTGACTCTTCGTCCTCGGAATATCAGCCCCAGCATTTT
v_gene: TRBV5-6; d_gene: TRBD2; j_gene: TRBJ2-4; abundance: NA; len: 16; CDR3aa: CASSWGGDPTVNIQYF; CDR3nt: TGTGCCAGCAGCTGGGGAGGGGACCCGACAGTAAACATTCAGTACTTC
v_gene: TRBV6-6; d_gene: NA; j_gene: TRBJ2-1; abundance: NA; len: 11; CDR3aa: CASSPKNEQFF; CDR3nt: TGTGCCAGCAGTCCAAAAAATGAGCAGTTCTTC
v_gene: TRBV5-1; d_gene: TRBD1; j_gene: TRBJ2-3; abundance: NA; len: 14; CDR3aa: CASSPRTGRDTQYF; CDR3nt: TGCGCCAGCAGCCCACGGACAGGGAGAGATACGCAGTATTTT
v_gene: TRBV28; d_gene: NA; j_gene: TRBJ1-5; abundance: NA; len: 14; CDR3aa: CASSQGVSNQPQHF; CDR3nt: TGTGCCTCTTCCCAAGGGGTGAGCAATCAGCCCCAGCATTTT
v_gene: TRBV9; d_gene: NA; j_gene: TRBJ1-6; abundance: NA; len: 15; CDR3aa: CASSVASQWPNVLHF; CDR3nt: TGTGCCAGCAGCGTAGCTTCCCAGTGGCCCAACGTCCTCCACTTT
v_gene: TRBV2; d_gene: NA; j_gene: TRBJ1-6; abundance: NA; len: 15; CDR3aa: CASSDLQVFNSPLHF; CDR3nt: TGTGCCAGCAGTGATTTACAGGTCTTTAATTCACCCCTCCACTTT
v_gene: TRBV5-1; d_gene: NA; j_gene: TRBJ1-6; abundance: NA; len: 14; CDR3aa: CATTDDSLNSPLHF; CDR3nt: TGCGCCACCACAGATGACAGTTTGAACTCACCCCTCCACTTT
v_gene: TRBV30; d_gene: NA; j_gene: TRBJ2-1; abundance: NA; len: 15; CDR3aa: CAWSVRGHDYNEQFF; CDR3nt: TGTGCCTGGAGTGTACGTGGACACGACTACAATGAGCAGTTCTTC
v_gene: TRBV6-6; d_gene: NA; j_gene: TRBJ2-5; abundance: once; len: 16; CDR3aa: CASSPVGQSLQETQYF; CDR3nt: TGTGCCAGCAGTCCCGTCGGACAGTCTCTACAAGAGACCCAGTACTTC
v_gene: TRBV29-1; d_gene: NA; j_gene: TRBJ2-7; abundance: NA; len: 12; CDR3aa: CSVGSGSYEQYF; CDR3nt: TGCAGCGTTGGGTCCGGGTCCTACGAGCAGTACTTC